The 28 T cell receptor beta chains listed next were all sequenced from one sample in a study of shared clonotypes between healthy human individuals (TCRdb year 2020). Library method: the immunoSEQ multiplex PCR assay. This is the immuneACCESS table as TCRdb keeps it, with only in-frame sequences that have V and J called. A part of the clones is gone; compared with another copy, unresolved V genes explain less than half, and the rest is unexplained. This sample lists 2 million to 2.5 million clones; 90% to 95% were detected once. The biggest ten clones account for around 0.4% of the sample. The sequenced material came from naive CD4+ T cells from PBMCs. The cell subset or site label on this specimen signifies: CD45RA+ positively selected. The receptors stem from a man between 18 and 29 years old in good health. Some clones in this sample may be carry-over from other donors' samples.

The CDR3 protein is CASSRGLAGSGTDTQYF. The DNA for the CDR3 is TGTGCCAGCTCACGCGGACTAGCGGGGTCAGGCACAGATACGCAGTATTTT. The genes are TRBV18 and TRBJ2-3; 12 nucleotides align to TRBD2. The V gene end was trimmed by 4 bases and the J gene end by 1 base; junction bases not matched to a gene: 6. CDR3 length: 17 amino acids. Germline lookup yields CDR1 KGHSH and CDR2 LQKENI.

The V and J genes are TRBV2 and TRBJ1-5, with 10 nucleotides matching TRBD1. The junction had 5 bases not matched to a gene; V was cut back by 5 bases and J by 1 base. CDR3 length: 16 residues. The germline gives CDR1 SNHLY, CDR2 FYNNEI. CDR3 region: CASSRDRGLSNQPQHF. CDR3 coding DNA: TGTGCCAGCAGTCGGGACAGGGGATTGAGCAATCAGCCCCAGCATTTT. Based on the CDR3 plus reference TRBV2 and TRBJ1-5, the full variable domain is EPEVTQTPSHQVTQMGQEVILRCVPISNHLYFYWYRQILGQKVEFLVSFYNNEISEKSEIFDDQFSVERPDGSNFTLKIRSTKLEDSAMYFCASSRDRGLSNQPQHFGDGTRLSIL.

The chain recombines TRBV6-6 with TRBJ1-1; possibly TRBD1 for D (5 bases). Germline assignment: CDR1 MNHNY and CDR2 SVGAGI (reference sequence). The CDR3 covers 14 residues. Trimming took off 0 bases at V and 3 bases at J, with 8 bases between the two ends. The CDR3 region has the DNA TGTGCCAGCAGTTACTCGACAGACCACACTGAAGCTTTCTTT. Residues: CASSYSTDHTEAFF.

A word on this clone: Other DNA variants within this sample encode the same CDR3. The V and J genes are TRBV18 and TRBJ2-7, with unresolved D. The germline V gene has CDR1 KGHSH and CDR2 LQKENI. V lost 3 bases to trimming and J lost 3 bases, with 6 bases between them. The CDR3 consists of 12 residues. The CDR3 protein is CASSPSLYEQYF. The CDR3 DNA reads TGTGCCAGCTCACCGAGCCTCTACGAGCAGTACTTC.

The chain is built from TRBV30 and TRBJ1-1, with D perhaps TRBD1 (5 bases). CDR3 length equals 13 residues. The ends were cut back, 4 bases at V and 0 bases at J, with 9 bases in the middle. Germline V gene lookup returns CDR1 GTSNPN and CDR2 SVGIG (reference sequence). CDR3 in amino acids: CAWMGQLNTEAFF. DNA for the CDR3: TGTGCCTGGATGGGGCAGTTGAACACTGAAGCTTTCTTT.

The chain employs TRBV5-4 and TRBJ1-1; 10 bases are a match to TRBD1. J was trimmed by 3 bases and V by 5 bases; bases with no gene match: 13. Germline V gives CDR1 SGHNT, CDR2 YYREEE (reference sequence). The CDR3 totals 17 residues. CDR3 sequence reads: CASSPRGKTGGYTEAFF. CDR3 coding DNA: TGTGCCAGCAGTCCGAGGGGGAAGACAGGGGGCTACACTGAAGCTTTCTTT.

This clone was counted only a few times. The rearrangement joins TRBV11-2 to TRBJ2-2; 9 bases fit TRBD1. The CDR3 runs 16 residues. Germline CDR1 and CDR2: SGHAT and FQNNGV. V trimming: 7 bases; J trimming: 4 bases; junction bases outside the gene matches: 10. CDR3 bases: TGTGCCAGCACTATGGAGGGGACAGGGCCCACCGGGGAGCTGTTTTTT. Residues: CASTMEGTGPTGELFF.

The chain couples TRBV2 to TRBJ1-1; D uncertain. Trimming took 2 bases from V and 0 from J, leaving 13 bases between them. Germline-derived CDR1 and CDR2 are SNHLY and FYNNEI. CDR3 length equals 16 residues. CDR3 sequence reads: CASSENQGTMNTEAFF. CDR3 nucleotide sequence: TGTGCCAGCAGTGAAAACCAAGGCACCATGAACACTGAAGCTTTCTTT.

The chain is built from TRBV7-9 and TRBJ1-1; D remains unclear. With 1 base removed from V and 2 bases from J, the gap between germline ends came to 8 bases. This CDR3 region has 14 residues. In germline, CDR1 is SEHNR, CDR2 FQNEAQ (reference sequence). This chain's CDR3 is CASSLEVTNTEAFF. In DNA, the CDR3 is TGTGCCAGCAGCTTAGAGGTCACAAACACTGAAGCTTTCTTT.

CDR3 in amino acids: CASSSTVLYGYTF. In nucleotides, the CDR3 is TGCGCCAGCAGCTCGACAGTGCTCTATGGCTACACCTTC. J is TRBJ1-2 and V is TRBV5-1; TRBD1 might be the D (5 bases). The CDR3 extends over 13 amino acids. CDR1 and CDR2 (germline): SGHRS, YFSETQ. V lost 3 bases and J 4 bases, leaving 10 bases between the germline ends. The complete variable domain, with remaining parts taken from reference TRBV5-1 and TRBJ1-2, reads KAGVTQTPRYLIKTRGQQVTLSCSPISGHRSVSWYQQTPGQGLQFLFEYFSETQRNKGNFPGRFSGRQFSNSRSEMNVSTLELGDSALYLCASSSTVLYGYTFGSGTRLTVV.

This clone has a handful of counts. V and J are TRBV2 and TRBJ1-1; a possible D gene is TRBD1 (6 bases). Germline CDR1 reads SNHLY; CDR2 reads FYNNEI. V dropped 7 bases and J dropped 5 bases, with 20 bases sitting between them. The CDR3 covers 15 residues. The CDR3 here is CASTGRSTGNTEAFF. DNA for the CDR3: TGTGCCAGCACTGGACGGTCAACAGGGAATACTGAAGCTTTCTTT.

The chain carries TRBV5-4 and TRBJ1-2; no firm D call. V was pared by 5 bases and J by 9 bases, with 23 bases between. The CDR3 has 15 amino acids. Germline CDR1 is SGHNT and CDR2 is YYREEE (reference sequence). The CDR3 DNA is TGTGCCAGCAGATCGCCCCTCGACCGGCGAATGAGCTACACCTTC. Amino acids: CASRSPLDRRMSYTF.

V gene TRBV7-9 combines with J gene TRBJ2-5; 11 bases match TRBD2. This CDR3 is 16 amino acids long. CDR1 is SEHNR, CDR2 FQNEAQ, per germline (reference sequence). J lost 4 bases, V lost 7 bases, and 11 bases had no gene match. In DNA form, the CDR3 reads TGTGCCAGCACCGCCGGGGCTAGCGGGAGGAGAGAGACCCAGTACTTC. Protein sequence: CASTAGASGRRETQYF.

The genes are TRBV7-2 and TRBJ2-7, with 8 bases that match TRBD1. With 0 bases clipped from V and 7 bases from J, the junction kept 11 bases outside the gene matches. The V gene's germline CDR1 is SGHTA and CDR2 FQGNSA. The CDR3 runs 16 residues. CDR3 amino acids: CASSLAYGTGLGEQYF. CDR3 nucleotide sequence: TGTGCCAGCAGCTTAGCTTATGGGACAGGCCTCGGGGAGCAGTACTTC.

As DNA, the CDR3 is TGTGCCAGCAGCTTAGAGCGGGGGGGTGAGCAGTTCTTC. Translation: CASSLERGGEQFF. J is TRBJ2-1 and V is TRBV7-2, with 10 bases aligning to TRBD2. There are 13 residues in the CDR3. V was pared by 1 base and J by 9 bases, with 0 bases of the junction left unmatched. From germline, CDR1 is SGHTA and CDR2 FQGNSA.

CDR3 region: CASSSRRDSSYNEQFF. The CDR3 DNA is TGCGCCAGCAGCTCTAGGCGGGACAGCTCCTACAATGAGCAGTTCTTC. This chain links TRBV5-1 with TRBJ2-1; TRBD1 might be the D (7 bases). V was trimmed by 3 bases and J by 0 bases, leaving 13 bases between them. Germline V gene data show CDR1 as SGHRS and CDR2 as YFSETQ. The CDR3 extends over 16 amino acids.

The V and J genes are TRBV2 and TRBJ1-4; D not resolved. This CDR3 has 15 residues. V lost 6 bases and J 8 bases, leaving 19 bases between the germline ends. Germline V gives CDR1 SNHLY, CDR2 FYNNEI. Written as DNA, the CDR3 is TGTGCCAGCAGGTCATTCGGAAGGGATACCGAAAAACTGTTTTTT. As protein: CASRSFGRDTEKLFF.

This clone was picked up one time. CDR3 sequence (DNA): TGTGCCAGCAGCGGAACCGTAGCTACAGATACGCAGTATTTT. The encoded protein is CASSGTVATDTQYF. This chain links TRBV7-9 with TRBJ2-3, with D hard to call. Deletions cut 5 bases from V and 3 bases from J, with 12 bases between. The CDR3 has 14 residues. The germline CDR1 and CDR2 sequences are SEHNR and FQNEAQ (reference sequence).

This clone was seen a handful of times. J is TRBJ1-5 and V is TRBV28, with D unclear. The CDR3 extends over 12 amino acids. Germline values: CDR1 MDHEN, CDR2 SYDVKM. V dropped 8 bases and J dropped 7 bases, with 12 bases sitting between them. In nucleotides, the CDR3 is TGTGCCAGCGATTCACCCAGGCAGCCCCAGCATTTT. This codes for CASDSPRQPQHF.

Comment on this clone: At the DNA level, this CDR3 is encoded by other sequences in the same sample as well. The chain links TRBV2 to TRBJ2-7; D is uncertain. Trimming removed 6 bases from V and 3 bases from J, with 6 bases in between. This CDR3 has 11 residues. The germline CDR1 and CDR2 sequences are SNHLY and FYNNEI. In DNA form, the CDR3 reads TGTGCCAGCAGCCTCAGCTACGAGCAGTACTTC. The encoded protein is CASSLSYEQYF.

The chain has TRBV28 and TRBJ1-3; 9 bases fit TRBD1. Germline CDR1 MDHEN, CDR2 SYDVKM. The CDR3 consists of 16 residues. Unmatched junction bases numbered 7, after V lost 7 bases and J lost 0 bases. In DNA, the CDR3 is TGTGCCAGCACCCGGGGACAGGGAAGCTCTGGAAACACCATATATTTT. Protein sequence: CASTRGQGSSGNTIYF.

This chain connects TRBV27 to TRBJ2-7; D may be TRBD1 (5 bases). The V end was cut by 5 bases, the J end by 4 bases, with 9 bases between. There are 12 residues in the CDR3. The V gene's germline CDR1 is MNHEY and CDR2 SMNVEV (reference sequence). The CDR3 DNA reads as TGTGCCAGCAGTCCCCCAGGGTACGAGCAGTACTTC. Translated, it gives CASSPPGYEQYF.

The CDR3 nucleotides are TGTGCCAGCAGCTTCCAAACAGGGGAGGCTTACACTAATGAAAAACTGTTTTTT. Translation gives CASSFQTGEAYTNEKLFF. The J gene is TRBJ1-4, the V gene TRBV7-9; 7 positions match TRBD1. Germline loops: CDR1 SEHNR, CDR2 FQNEAQ (reference sequence). V was clipped by 3 bases and J by 2 bases; unmatched bases: 12. The CDR3 sequence is 18 residues long.

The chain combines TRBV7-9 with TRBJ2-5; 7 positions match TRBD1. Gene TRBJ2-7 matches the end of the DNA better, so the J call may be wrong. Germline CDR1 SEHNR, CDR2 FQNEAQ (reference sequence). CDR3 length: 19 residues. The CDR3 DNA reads TGTGCCAGCAGCCCCGCGAAGGGGGCGCGGGCGGGCTTTTCCTACGAGCAGTACTTC. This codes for CASSPAKGARAGFSYEQYF.

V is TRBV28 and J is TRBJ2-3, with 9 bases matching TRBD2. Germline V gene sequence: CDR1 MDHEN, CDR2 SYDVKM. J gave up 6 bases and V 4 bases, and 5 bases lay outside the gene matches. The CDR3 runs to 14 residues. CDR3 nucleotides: TGTGCCAGCAGTTCCGGGACTAGCTTGGATACGCAGTATTTT. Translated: CASSSGTSLDTQYF. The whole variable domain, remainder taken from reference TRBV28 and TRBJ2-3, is DVKVTQSSRYLVKRTGEKVFLECVQDMDHENMFWYRQDPGLGLRLIYFSYDVKMKEKGDIPEGYSVSREKKERFSLILESASTNQTSMYLCASSSGTSLDTQYFGPGTRLTVL.

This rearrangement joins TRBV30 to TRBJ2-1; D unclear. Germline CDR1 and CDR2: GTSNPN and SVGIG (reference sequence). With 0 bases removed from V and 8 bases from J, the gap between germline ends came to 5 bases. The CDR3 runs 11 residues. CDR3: CAWSVMDEQFF. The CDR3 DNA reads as TGTGCCTGGAGTGTAATGGATGAGCAGTTCTTC.

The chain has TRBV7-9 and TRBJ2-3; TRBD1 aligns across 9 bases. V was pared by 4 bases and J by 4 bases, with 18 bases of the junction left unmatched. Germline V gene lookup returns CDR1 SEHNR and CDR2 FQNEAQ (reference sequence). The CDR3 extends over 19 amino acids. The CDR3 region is CASSSPWDREWGGADTQYF. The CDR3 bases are TGTGCCAGCAGCTCCCCTTGGGACAGGGAATGGGGGGGCGCAGATACGCAGTATTTT. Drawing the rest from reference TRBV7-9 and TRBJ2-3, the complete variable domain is DTGVSQNPRHKITKRGQNVTFRCDPISEHNRLYWYRQTLGQGPEFLTYFQNEAQLEKSRLLSDRFSAERPKGSFSTLEIQRTEQGDSAMYLCASSSPWDREWGGADTQYFGPGTRLTVL.

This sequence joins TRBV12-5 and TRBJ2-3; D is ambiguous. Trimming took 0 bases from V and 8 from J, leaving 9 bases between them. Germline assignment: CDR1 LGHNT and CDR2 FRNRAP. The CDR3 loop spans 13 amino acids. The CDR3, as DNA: TGTGCTAGTGGTTTGGTAGGGATGGCTACGCAGTATTTT. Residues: CASGLVGMATQYF.